This T cell receptor (beta chain) was identified in a study of cytomegalovirus exposure and HLA in healthy donors. Findings and caveats of the study: Later analysis reportedly placed an Asian-associated ancestry cluster below the roughly 700-donor mean in N-insertions.

The germline V gene has CDR1 SEHNR and CDR2 FQNEAQ (reference sequence). The CDR3 length is 14 residues. About this clone: Its target is unknown. Compared with germline, one end of the junction differs, possibly owing to a read error.

The PCR had 60 Vbeta and 13 Jbeta primers. This table comes from immunoSEQ multiplex PCR, and its TCRdb copy is limited to in-frame clones, with some not included. The sample yields roughly 200,000 clones, 70% to 85% seen once. The J gene is TRBJ1-1, the V gene TRBV7-9; maybe TRBD1 (5 bases). The sequenced sample consisted of PBMCs. The receptor was isolated from a woman between 35 and 50 years old in good health and CMV-seronegative. The CDR3 coding sequence is TGTTCCAGCAGCCCTAGACAGCTGAACACTGAAGCTTTCTTT. It yields the protein CSSSPRQLNTEAFF.